Shown below are 28 T cell receptor beta chains from a single sample sequenced in a study of CD8+CD57+ T cells in acquired aplastic anemia. It was genomic DNA that served as the template for profiling TCR beta VDJ and CDR3. A single record per CDR3 protein comes from TCRdb applying MiXCR to the reads. Of a few hundred thousand distinct CDR3 sequences listed, 70% to 85% are singletons. Sequencing involved patients with CD8+CD57+ cell expansion previously shown by flow cytometry. The sequenced material came from sorted CD4+, CD8+, or CD8+CD57+ T cells (not recorded which) from PBMCs. These receptors came from a human donor with aplastic anemia.

The chain links TRBV6-5 to TRBJ2-3, with 8 nucleotides matching TRBD2. The germline gives CDR1 MNHEY, CDR2 SVGAGI. The V and J ends lost 0 bases and 5 bases, in that order; junction bases with no gene match: 4. The CDR3 is 15 residues long. This chain's CDR3 is CASSYSGLAGDTQYF. Here the CDR3 DNA reads TGTGCCAGCAGTTACTCCGGACTAGCAGGAGATACGCAGTATTTT.

This chain uses TRBV7-8 with TRBJ2-7; 7 nucleotides match TRBD2. Germline trimming cut 3 bases from V and 3 bases from J; bases unmatched to any gene: 17. Germline CDR1 reads SGHVS; CDR2 reads FQNEAQ. This CDR3 has 18 amino acids. The CDR3 DNA reads as TGTGCCAGCAGCTTTCCGGGAGGTCCCAATACGCAGTACTACGAGCAGTACGTC. Amino acid sequence: CASSFPGGPNTQYYEQYV.

Note on this clonotype: A read error is likely, as this CDR3 ends without the conserved phenylalanine or tryptophan. V is TRBV9 and J is TRBJ2-6; D is perhaps TRBD1 (5 bases). This CDR3 comprises 15 residues. V lost 3 bases to trimming and J lost 2 bases, with 9 bases between them. Germline lookup yields CDR1 SGDLS and CDR2 YYNGEE. The CDR3 DNA reads as TGTGCCAGCAGCGCGTCAGGGACTGGGGCCAACGTCCTGACTGAC. Protein product: CASSASGTGANVLTD.

Only one count was recorded for this clonotype. One base away lies a much larger clone, so this may be a sequencing read error. The DNA is omitted, as the CDR3 cannot be located on it reliably, and the CDR3 follows TCRdb's listing. The chain joins TRBV7-9 to TRBJ2-3; the table names TRBD2, a call not compared with the DNA. The germline CDR1 and CDR2 sequences are SEHNR and FQNEAQ (reference sequence). Counting both end residues, the CDR3 totals 14 amino acids. This CDR3 reads CASSSADTHYFGPF.

This clonotype occurred a few times. The chain combines TRBV10-3 with TRBJ1-6; D call uncertain. V was trimmed by 6 bases and J by 5 bases, leaving 14 bases between them. Germline loops: CDR1 ENHRY, CDR2 SYGVKD. The CDR3 extends over 15 amino acids. CDR3 sequence reads: CAISESWVDNSPLHF. CDR3 in DNA: TGTGCCATCAGCGAATCGTGGGTAGATAATTCACCCCTCCACTTT.

The V and J genes are TRBV7-2 and TRBJ1-6; no definite D call. CDR1 and CDR2 (germline): SGHTA, FQGNSA. The CDR3 totals 14 residues. The ends were cut back, 1 base at V and 17 bases at J, with 18 bases in the middle. The chain's CDR3 is CASSLDSGSSPVHF. The CDR3 DNA follows: TGTGCCAGCAGCTTAGACAGCGGGTCTTCACCTGTCCACTTT.

The J gene is TRBJ1-1, the V gene TRBV7-8; no reliable D call. CDR3 length: 15 residues. V dropped 0 bases and J dropped 13 bases, with 21 bases sitting between them. The germline gives CDR1 SGHVS, CDR2 FQNEAQ. The CDR3 DNA follows: TGTGCCAGCAGCTTAGCGGTAGGAGGCGATACTGAGTATTTCTTT. Its translation: CASSLAVGGDTEYFF.

Notes on this clonotype: Because the CDR3's place on the DNA is in doubt, the DNA is left out and the CDR3 is given as listed by TCRdb. V gene TRBV19 combines with J gene TRBJ2-3; the DNA was not used to check the table's D call, TRBD1. The CDR3 has 17 amino acids, counting both end residues. Germline V CDR1 and CDR2: LNHDA, SQIVND (reference sequence). The CDR3: CASSTPHSTPTSSTSGF.

This chain joins TRBV9 and TRBJ2-1; unclear D gene. Trimming stripped 5 bases from V and 13 bases from J, with 25 bases between. The CDR3 runs to 15 residues. Germline CDR1 and CDR2: SGDLS and YYNGEE. In DNA, the CDR3 is TGTGCCAGCAGTATAGGTTCAGATACGCAGAATTTTCAGTTCTTC. This gives the protein CASSIGSDTQNFQFF.

The gene calls are TRBV15 and TRBJ2-7, with D unclear. Germline values: CDR1 LNHNV, CDR2 YYDKDF (reference sequence). This CDR3 region has 13 residues. V was cut by 0 bases and J by 7 bases, with 10 bases left in between. The CDR3 sequence is CATSRDYSREQYF. CDR3 in DNA: TGTGCCACCAGCAGAGATTACAGTCGGGAGCAGTACTTC.

The chain combines TRBV20-1 with TRBJ1-1, with 8 bases identical to TRBD1. The germline V gene encodes CDR1 DFQATT and CDR2 SNEGSKA (reference sequence). CDR3 length equals 13 residues. J lost 10 bases, V lost 6 bases, and 13 bases had no gene match. The CDR3 DNA reads as TGCAGTGCCCAAGACGGACAGGGAGTCCGAGCTTTCTTT. Protein sequence: CSAQDGQGVRAFF.

The CDR3 DNA is TGTGCCAGCAGCTTCGCGGGGGGCCCCGATGCGAAGCAGTATTTT. It is translated as CASSFAGGPDAKQYF. The V call is TRBV7-8, the J call TRBJ2-3; 8 nucleotides agree with TRBD2. Unmatched junction bases numbered 13, after V lost 3 bases and J lost 11 bases. The CDR3 extends over 15 amino acids. Germline CDR1 reads SGHVS; CDR2 reads FQNEAQ.

V gene TRBV19 combines with J gene TRBJ2-3; TRBD1 agrees at 7 bases. V lost 1 base, J lost 5 bases, and 9 bases stayed unmatched. There are 16 residues in the CDR3. Germline V CDR1 and CDR2: LNHDA, SQIVND (reference sequence). Here the CDR3 reads CASSIGRGQGEDTQYF. The CDR3 nucleotides read TGTGCCAGTAGTATAGGACGTGGGCAGGGGGAAGATACGCAGTATTTT.

Remarks on this clonotype: This CDR3 fails to terminate in the conserved phenylalanine or tryptophan, so it likely reflects a read error. The DNA is left out, because the CDR3 cannot be placed on it with certainty; the CDR3 is given as TCRdb lists it. The chain links TRBV2 to TRBJ2-7; the table assigns TRBD1, which was not confirmed against the DNA. The germline CDR1 and CDR2 sequences are SNHLY and FYNNEI. The CDR3 totals 17 residues, both ends included. Here the CDR3 reads CASGSGGTDTQYFDQYI.

The rearrangement uses TRBV10-1 and TRBJ2-3; D remains unclear. Germline-derived CDR1 and CDR2 are WNHNN and SYGVQD (reference sequence). Trimming stripped 2 bases from V and 6 bases from J, with 9 bases between. The CDR3 totals 13 residues. CDR3 loop: CASSENPADTQYF. The DNA of the CDR3 is TGCGCCAGCAGTGAGAACCCCGCGGATACGCAGTATTTT.

The chain links TRBV7-2 to TRBJ2-6; 12 bases match TRBD2. V shed 3 bases and J 16 bases; nucleotides not matched to a gene: 13. Germline lookup yields CDR1 SGHTA and CDR2 FQGNSA. The CDR3 covers 16 residues. CDR3 region: CASSLTSGSGDTQLTF. As DNA, the CDR3 is TGTGCCAGCAGCTTGACTAGCGGGAGCGGAGATACGCAGCTGACTTTC.

This clonotype was seen more than once but under ten times. J is TRBJ2-7 and V is TRBV11-1; the D gene could be TRBD1 or TRBD2 (6 bases each). This CDR3 has 13 amino acids. V lost 3 bases, J lost 5 bases, and 11 bases lay in between. Per germline, CDR1 SGHAT and CDR2 FQDESV (reference sequence). Here the CDR3 reads CASSLWGADEQYF. The CDR3 DNA reads TGTGCCAGCAGCTTGTGGGGGGCTGACGAGCAGTACTTC.

The chain couples TRBV24-1 to TRBJ2-5, with TRBD2 matching 8 bases. In germline, CDR1 is KGHDR, CDR2 SFDVKD. V lost 5 bases, J lost 10 bases, and 11 bases stayed unmatched. The CDR3 totals 14 residues. The CDR3 loop is CATSGAGVKNNQYF. CDR3 nucleotide sequence: TGTGCCACCAGTGGAGCGGGGGTAAAGAATAACCAGTACTTC.

The V gene is TRBV7-8, the J gene TRBJ2-1; TRBD2 might be the D (6 bases). The CDR3 covers 16 residues. V lost 1 base, J lost 10 bases, and 20 bases lay in between. CDR1 and CDR2 from the germline V gene are SGHVS and FQNEAQ. Here the CDR3 DNA reads TGTGCCAGCAGCTTAGGGGGAGGACCCGGTACGCAGGAGCAGTTCTTC. It codes for CASSLGGGPGTQEQFF.

Note on this clonotype: The missing conserved phenylalanine or tryptophan at the end of this CDR3 makes a read error likely. It is unclear where the CDR3 begins or ends on the DNA, so no DNA is shown, and the CDR3 is as TCRdb lists it. The CDR3 is CASSPGGPASEHS. This chain connects TRBV7-8 to TRBJ2-3; the D call of TRBD2 is as the table states it, not checked on the DNA. CDR1 and CDR2 (germline): SGHVS, FQNEAQ. The CDR3 length equals 13 residues, ends included.

As for this clonotype: Because it lacks the conserved phenylalanine or tryptophan at the end, this CDR3 is likely a read error. It is unclear where the CDR3 begins or ends on the DNA, so no DNA is shown, and the CDR3 is as TCRdb lists it. V and J are TRBV7-8 and TRBJ2-3; whether TRBD2, the table's D call, matches the DNA was not checked. Ends included, the CDR3 has 13 residues. CDR1 SGHVS and CDR2 FQNEAQ come from the germline V gene. The CDR3 is CASSLAGGANTQY.

The chain employs TRBV2 and TRBJ1-1; the D gene is possibly TRBD1 (6 bases). Trimming shortened V by 8 bases and J by 1 base, and 17 bases separated the two germline ends. Germline CDR1 and CDR2: SNHLY and FYNNEI. This CDR3 has 15 residues. In DNA, the CDR3 is TGTGCCAGCCGGGAGAGGGGGGGAGCGAACACTGAAGCTTTCTTT. Its protein product is CASRERGGANTEAFF.

J is TRBJ2-3 and V is TRBV11-2; D is perhaps TRBD1 or TRBD2 (5 bases each). CDR3 length: 14 residues. Germline-derived CDR1 and CDR2 are SGHAT and FQNNGV. Trimming shortened V by 4 bases and J by 6 bases, and 14 bases separated the two germline ends. CDR3 nucleotides: TGTGCCAGCAGCTCGGGGCAGGGCTCCGATACGCAGTATTTT. The encoded protein is CASSSGQGSDTQYF. Combining the CDR3 with reference TRBV11-2 and TRBJ2-3 gives the whole variable domain EAGVAQSPRYKIIEKRQSVAFWCNPISGHATLYWYQQILGQGPKLLIQFQNNGVVDDSQLPKDRFSAERLKGVDSTLKIQPAKLEDSAVYLCASSSGQGSDTQYFGPGTRLTVL.

Points on this clonotype: The junction departs from germline at one end; a sequencing error may be responsible. The rearrangement joins TRBV7-9 to TRBJ2-3, with D perhaps matching TRBD2 (6 bases). Looked up from germline, CDR1 is SEHNR and CDR2 is FQNEAQ (reference sequence). CDR3 length equals 15 residues. The CDR3 sequence: CASSLPGGNEDTQYF. Here the CDR3 DNA reads TGCGCCAGCAGCCTACCGGGCGGGAATGAGGACACGCAGTATTTT.

V gene TRBV29-1 combines with J gene TRBJ1-4, with unresolved D. Trimming pared 4 bases from V and 8 bases from J, leaving 14 bases between. This CDR3 contains 13 residues. Per germline, CDR1 SQVTM and CDR2 ANQGSEA. The CDR3, as DNA: TGCAGCGTTGGGACTGCTTTAGGGGAAAAACTGTTTTTT. Its translation: CSVGTALGEKLFF. Looking up the rest from reference TRBV29-1 and TRBJ1-4 gives the full variable domain: SAVISQKPSRDICQRGTSLTIQCQVDSQVTMMFWYRQQPGQSLTLIATANQGSEATYESGFVIDKFPISRPNLTFSTLTVSNMSPEDSSIYLCSVGTALGEKLFFGSGTQLSVL.

For this clonotype: Since no conserved phenylalanine or tryptophan closes the CDR3, a read error is the likely cause. No DNA is shown, since the ends of the CDR3 on it are uncertain; the CDR3 is the one TCRdb lists. The chain employs TRBV2 and TRBJ1-5; TRBD1 is the table's D call and was not checked against the DNA. A total of 16 residues make up the CDR3, ends included. Germline CDR1 and CDR2: SNHLY and FYNNEI. The CDR3 here is CASSGWDRHSKQPFHP.

The chain has TRBV2 and TRBJ2-3; TRBD2 matches 7 bases. Germline V gives CDR1 SNHLY, CDR2 FYNNEI. This CDR3 has 14 residues. The DNA of the CDR3 is TGTGCTTGGGGGACTACCTCCGGCACAGATACGCAGTATTTT. Its protein is CAWGTTSGTDTQYF.

This rearrangement joins TRBV4-1 to TRBJ1-5; maybe TRBD1 (5 bases). The CDR3 extends over 14 amino acids. V lost 0 bases, J lost 12 bases, and 15 bases lay in between. CDR1 MGHRA and CDR2 YSYEKL come from the germline V gene. CDR3 DNA: TGCGCCAGCAGCCAAGAGGGACCTGATATGGTCCAGCATTTT. Translating it yields CASSQEGPDMVQHF.